What follows are 19 T cell receptor beta chains derived from one specimen sequenced in a study of blood T cells in healthy people across ages. The use of a sample-barcoded 5' primer and a J-beta primer mix characterized a second PCR of about 6 to 12 cycles. TCRdb re-analysed the 5' RACE reads in MiXCR, keeping a single row per CDR3 protein. The data hold about 580,000 distinct CDR3 sequences, with 40% to 50% observed a single time. Sequenced sample: blood. The receptors originated from a man older than 75 in good health.

V usage is TRBV5-6 and J usage is TRBJ2-2; D remains ambiguous. The CDR3 totals 17 residues. CDR1 and CDR2 (germline): SGHDT, YYEEEE. Trimming cost V 4 bases and J 7 bases, with 23 bases left between them. The CDR3 coding sequence is TGTGCCAGCAGCGAGTCGGACGGCCCAATTGTCGTCGGGGAGCTGTTTTTT. Amino acids: CASSESDGPIVVGELFF.

This chain links TRBV6-5 with TRBJ2-5; D is undetermined. This CDR3 comprises 21 residues. Trimming removed 2 bases from V and 0 bases from J, with 28 bases in between. Germline V lookup: CDR1 MNHEY, CDR2 SVGAGI. CDR3 nucleotides: TGTGCCAGCAGTTACCCGCCGGAACCCCGGACGGATGCAGAGTACCAAGAGACCCAGTACTTC. Residues: CASSYPPEPRTDAEYQETQYF.

The CDR3 coding sequence is TGCAGTGCTAGGCGACAGGGGACGAGCAATCAGCCCCAGCATTTT. This gives the protein CSARRQGTSNQPQHF. The rearrangement links TRBV20-1 to TRBJ1-5; 8 nucleotides line up with TRBD1. The V gene end was trimmed by 3 bases and the J gene end by 1 base; junction bases not matched to a gene: 5. Germline V gene sequence: CDR1 DFQATT, CDR2 SNEGSKA (reference sequence). This CDR3 is 15 amino acids long.

The V gene is TRBV7-2, the J gene TRBJ1-6, with 7 bases lining up with TRBD1. The CDR3 covers 16 residues. Per germline, CDR1 SGHTA and CDR2 FQGNSA. J lost 9 bases, V lost 5 bases, and 13 bases had no gene match. The CDR3: CASSHAGDRVGSPLHF. In DNA form, the CDR3 reads TGTGCCAGCAGCCACGCGGGCGACAGGGTCGGTTCACCCCTCCACTTT.

With respect to this clonotype: This could be a read error, since a much larger clone is one nucleotide away. The chain recombines TRBV6-6 with TRBJ2-1; TRBD1 matches at 8 bases. Unmatched junction bases numbered 12, after V lost 2 bases and J lost 6 bases. The CDR3 sequence is 17 residues long. CDR1 and CDR2 (germline): MNHNY, SVGAGI (reference sequence). The DNA for the CDR3 is TGTGCCAGCAGTTACCGGCGGGGACAGGAAGGGGGCAATGAGCAGTTCTTC. This gives the protein CASSYRRGQEGGNEQFF.

V and J are TRBV9 and TRBJ2-7, with unresolved D. The end of the DNA aligns better with TRBJ2-5, so the J call may be wrong. Germline values: CDR1 SGDLS, CDR2 YYNGEE. CDR3 length: 15 amino acids. The CDR3 DNA reads as TGTGCCAGCAGCCCCCCGGGTGGTAAGGTAGAGACCCAGTACTTC. Translation gives CASSPPGGKVETQYF.

V is TRBV4-2 and J is TRBJ1-1; D call uncertain. In germline, CDR1 is LGHNA, CDR2 YNFKEQ. There are 14 residues in the CDR3. V lost 3 bases, J lost 3 bases, and 11 bases lay in between. CDR3 loop: CASSHGRLHTEAFF. CDR3 DNA: TGTGCCAGCAGCCATGGGAGGCTCCACACTGAAGCTTTCTTT.

This clonotype was detected a few times. The rearrangement joins TRBV7-2 to TRBJ2-1; 7 nucleotides line up with TRBD2. The CDR3 is made up of 16 amino acids. Trimming cost V 1 base and J 8 bases; bases outside gene matches: 11. Germline CDR1 SGHTA, CDR2 FQGNSA. CDR3 coding DNA: TGTGCCAGCAGCTTAGAAGCGGGGCTACCCTTCGATGAGCAGTTCTTC. This translates into CASSLEAGLPFDEQFF.

This clonotype is a singleton in its sample. This chain uses TRBV7-2 with TRBJ2-3; tentative D call: TRBD1 (6 bases). The germline CDR1 and CDR2 sequences are SGHTA and FQGNSA. Trimming took 2 bases from V and 6 from J, leaving 15 bases between them. The CDR3 loop spans 15 amino acids. The CDR3 nucleotides are TGTGCCAGCAGCTTAAGGCCAGGGGAGTGGGATACGCAGTATTTT. As protein: CASSLRPGEWDTQYF.

Comments on this clonotype: A much larger clone differs by one base, so this may be a read error. The chain recombines TRBV6-6 with TRBJ1-4; D not certain. The germline V gene encodes CDR1 MNHNY and CDR2 SVGAGI (reference sequence). CDR3 length equals 14 residues. V was clipped by 2 bases and J by 3 bases, with 7 bases between them. The CDR3 region is CASSYAWANEKLFF. CDR3 DNA sequence: TGTGCCAGCAGTTACGCCTGGGCTAATGAAAAACTGTTTTTT.

The gene calls are TRBV4-1 and TRBJ2-1; 12 positions agree with TRBD1. The V and J ends lost 1 base and 9 bases, in that order; junction bases with no gene match: 7. The CDR3 contains 16 residues. Germline V gene sequence: CDR1 MGHRA, CDR2 YSYEKL. In DNA, the CDR3 is TGCGCCAGCAGCCAAGGGGACAGGGGGCCAAAGGTTGAGCAGTTCTTC. Translation gives CASSQGDRGPKVEQFF.

V is TRBV2 and J is TRBJ1-2; D possibly corresponds to TRBD1 (5 bases). V lost 5 bases and J 4 bases, leaving 11 bases between the germline ends. The germline V gene has CDR1 SNHLY and CDR2 FYNNEI. The CDR3 spans 13 residues. The CDR3 sequence: CASSYEGTYGYTF. CDR3 bases: TGTGCCAGCAGTTATGAGGGGACCTATGGCTACACCTTC.

J is TRBJ2-7 and V is TRBV7-2; D perhaps matches TRBD1 (6 bases). CDR3 size: 13 residues. Germline CDR1 SGHTA, CDR2 FQGNSA. Trimming shortened V by 5 bases and J by 4 bases, and 12 bases separated the two germline ends. The CDR3 sequence is CASSLGHTYEQYF. CDR3 DNA: TGTGCCAGCAGCCTGGGACATACGTACGAGCAGTACTTC. Drawing the rest from reference TRBV7-2 and TRBJ2-7, the complete variable domain is GAGVSQSPSNKVTEKGKDVELRCDPISGHTALYWYRQSLGQGLEFLIYFQGNSAPDKSGLPSDRFSAERTGGSVSTLTIQRTQQEDSAVYLCASSLGHTYEQYFGPGTRLTVT.

This clonotype was observed a handful of times. This rearrangement joins TRBV27 to TRBJ2-3, with 9 nucleotides matching TRBD2. V gave up 2 bases and J gave up 7 bases; unmatched junction bases: 16. The CDR3 spans 18 residues. Germline V gene sequence: CDR1 MNHEY, CDR2 SMNVEV (reference sequence). CDR3 loop: CASSLKGTASGIENTQYF. The CDR3, as DNA: TGTGCCAGCAGTTTAAAGGGGACGGCTAGCGGGATAGAAAATACGCAGTATTTT.

The genes are TRBV2 and TRBJ1-5, with 7 bases matching TRBD1. This CDR3 is 16 amino acids long. Germline lookup yields CDR1 SNHLY and CDR2 FYNNEI. Losses at the gene ends were 7 bases for V and 4 bases for J; bases not matched to a gene: 13. CDR3 DNA sequence: TGTGCCAGCAACGGTTTGGGGGCAGGGGGAAATCAGCCCCAGCATTTT. The encoded protein is CASNGLGAGGNQPQHF.

This chain joins TRBV28 and TRBJ2-7; 7 nucleotides match TRBD1. The CDR3 sequence is 14 residues long. V was pared by 6 bases and J by 4 bases, with 9 bases of the junction left unmatched. The germline gives CDR1 MDHEN, CDR2 SYDVKM. The CDR3 is CASRPTGTVYEQYF. Here the CDR3 DNA reads TGTGCCAGCAGACCGACCGGGACAGTTTACGAGCAGTACTTC.

J is TRBJ2-1 and V is TRBV7-9; D perhaps matches TRBD2 (5 bases). The V end lost 2 bases, the J end lost 7 bases, and 12 bases lay between the germline ends. The CDR3 runs to 14 residues. Germline CDR1 SEHNR, CDR2 FQNEAQ (reference sequence). CDR3 sequence reads: CASSLSGLANEQFF. CDR3 nucleotide sequence: TGTGCCAGCAGCTTAAGCGGCCTAGCTAATGAGCAGTTCTTC.

The chain is built from TRBV3-1 and TRBJ2-5; 9 nucleotides agree with TRBD2. The end of the DNA is better explained by TRBJ2-7, so the J call may be wrong. Per the germline V gene, CDR1 is LGHDT and CDR2 is YNNKEL (reference sequence). The CDR3 sequence is 14 residues long. The CDR3 is CASSQKGGRDEQYF. In DNA, the CDR3 is TGTGCCAGCAGCCAAAAGGGCGGGAGGGACGAGCAGTACTTC.

This chain connects TRBV7-2 to TRBJ2-5; 7 bases match TRBD1. The length of the CDR3 is 15 residues. V lost 5 bases to trimming and J lost 4 bases; unmatched junction nucleotides: 10. The germline V gene encodes CDR1 SGHTA and CDR2 FQGNSA. CDR3 coding DNA: TGTGCCAGCAGCCTACTGGTTCCAGGGGGAGAGACCCAGTACTTC. This codes for CASSLLVPGGETQYF. The whole variable domain, remainder taken from reference TRBV7-2 and TRBJ2-5, is GAGVSQSPSNKVTEKGKDVELRCDPISGHTALYWYRQSLGQGLEFLIYFQGNSAPDKSGLPSDRFSAERTGGSVSTLTIQRTQQEDSAVYLCASSLLVPGGETQYFGPGTRLLVL.